This TCR beta chain appears in the sequencing data of a study of CD8 T cells in ankylosing spondylitis. General observations from the study: For ankylosing spondylitis blood, a TCR beta motif of roughly 8 highly homologous variants appeared characteristic. Disease-linked clones reportedly concentrated significantly in matched ankylosing spondylitis synovial fluid.

Libraries for TCR beta were made by quantitative 5'-RACE with molecular barcodes. TCRdb itself ran the 5' RACE reads through MiXCR, one entry per CDR3 protein. The table records about 220,000 distinct CDR3 sequences, roughly 6.6% of them present only once. In this sample, this clonotype turned up many times. The antigen remains undetermined. Trimming removed 4 bases at V and 6 bases at J, with 13 bases between. This CDR3 comprises 13 residues. Germline lookup yields CDR1 MDHEN and CDR2 SYDVKM. The sequence came from a male donor with ankylosing spondylitis. The chain has TRBV28 and TRBJ2-7, with D perhaps TRBD1 or TRBD2 (5 bases each). The sequenced sample was blood, either unsorted or a sorted T cell fraction (not recorded which). CDR3 sequence reads: CASSSLQGPEQYF. The CDR3 DNA sequence: TGTGCCAGCAGTTCACTTCAGGGACCCGAGCAGTACTTC.